This T cell receptor (beta chain) was obtained from a study of identical twins. General observations from the study: The study drew conclusions from cross-sectional statistical analysis, not from following the same donors. Potential partial confounding of zero-insertion analyses by invariant MAIT and iNKT cells was noted. Sequences that were beta out-of-frame showed weaker excess twin sharing. Insertions were reduced in abundant cord blood beta clonotypes but not in memory repertoires.

With regard to this clonotype: Antigen: not known.

One entry per CDR3 protein, called by TCRdb with MiXCR from the 5' RACE reads. The table records over 550,000 distinct CDR3 sequences, under 8.5% of them present only once. The length of the CDR3 is 16 residues. CDR1 and CDR2 (germline): SGHVS, FQNEAQ. Trimming took 1 base from V and 3 from J, leaving 12 bases between them. Another study also made use of these data, one on yellow fever vaccine responses in identical twins.

This chain connects TRBV7-8 to TRBJ1-4; D is unclear. The specimen was PBMCs. This TCR derives from a woman aged 18-29 years in good health. Written as DNA, the CDR3 is TGTGCCAGCAGCTTAGGGGAGCTAAGGGCTAATGAAAAACTGTTTTTT. It yields the protein CASSLGELRANEKLFF.